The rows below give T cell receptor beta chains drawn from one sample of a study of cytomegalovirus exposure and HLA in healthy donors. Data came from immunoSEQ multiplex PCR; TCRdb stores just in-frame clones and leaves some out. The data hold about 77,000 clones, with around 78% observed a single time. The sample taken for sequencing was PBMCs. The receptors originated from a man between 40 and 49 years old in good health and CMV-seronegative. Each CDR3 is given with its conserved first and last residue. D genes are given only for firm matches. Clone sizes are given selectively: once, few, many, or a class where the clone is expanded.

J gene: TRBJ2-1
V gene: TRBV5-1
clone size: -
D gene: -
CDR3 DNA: TGCGCCAGCAGGCCTACGCCGGGGATGGATGAGCAGTTCTTC
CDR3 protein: CASRPTPGMDEQFF

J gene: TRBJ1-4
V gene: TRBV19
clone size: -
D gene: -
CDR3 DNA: TGTGCCAGTAGCAGGAGGGGTATGGGTGAAAAACTGTTTTTT
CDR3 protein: CASSRRGMGEKLFF

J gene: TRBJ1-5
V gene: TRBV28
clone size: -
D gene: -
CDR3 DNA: TGTGCCAGCACCAACACCTACGAGACACCTAACCTCCGCCAGCCCCAGCATTTT
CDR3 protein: CASTNTYETPNLRQPQHF

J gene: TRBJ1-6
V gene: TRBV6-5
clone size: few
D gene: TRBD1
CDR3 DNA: TGTGCCAGCAGTTCACGGGGACAGGGAAGGTCACCCCTCCACTTT
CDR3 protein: CASSSRGQGRSPLHF

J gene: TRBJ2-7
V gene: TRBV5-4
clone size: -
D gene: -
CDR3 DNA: TGTGCCAGCAGCTCATTCTACGAGCAGTACTTC
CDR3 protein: CASSSFYEQYF

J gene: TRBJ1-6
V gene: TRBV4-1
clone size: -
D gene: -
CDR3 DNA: TGCGCCAGCAGCCTGCTTGGAGTGAATTCACCCCTCCACTTT
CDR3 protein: CASSLLGVNSPLHF

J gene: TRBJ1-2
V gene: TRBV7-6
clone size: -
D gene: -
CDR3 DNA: TGTGCCAGCAGCTTAGAGAGGGGAGGAGGCTACACCTTC
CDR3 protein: CASSLERGGGYTF

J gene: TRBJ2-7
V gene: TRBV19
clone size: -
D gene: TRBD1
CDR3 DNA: TGTGCCAGTAGTATCAGGGGGCGGGTGTACGAGCAGTACTTC
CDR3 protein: CASSIRGRVYEQYF

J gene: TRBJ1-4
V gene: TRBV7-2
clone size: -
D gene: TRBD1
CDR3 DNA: TGTGCCAGCAGCGCGGACAGGGGGTGGGAAAAACTGTTTTTT
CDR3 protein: CASSADRGWEKLFF

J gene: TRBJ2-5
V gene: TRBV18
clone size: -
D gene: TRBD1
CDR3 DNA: TGTGCCAGCTCATTTTCCCGGGACAGAGGCACGGTAGACTTC
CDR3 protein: CASSFSRDRGTVDF

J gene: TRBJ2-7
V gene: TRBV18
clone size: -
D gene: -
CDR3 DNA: TGTGCCAGCTCACCAAGGGGGGGCTTCTCCTACGAGCAGTACTTC
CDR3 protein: CASSPRGGFSYEQYF

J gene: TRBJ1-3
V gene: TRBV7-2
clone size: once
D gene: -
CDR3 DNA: TGTGCCAGCAGCTTACTTGGAGTCTCTGGAAACACCATATATTTT
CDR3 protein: CASSLLGVSGNTIYF

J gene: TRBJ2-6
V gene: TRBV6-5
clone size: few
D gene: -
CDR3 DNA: TGTGCCAGCAGTTACGGGGCTGCTGGGGCCAACGTCCTGACTTTC
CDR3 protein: CASSYGAAGANVLTF

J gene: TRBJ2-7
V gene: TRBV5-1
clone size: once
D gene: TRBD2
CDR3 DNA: TGCGCCAGCAGCCGGGGGGTCGGGGTCGCCTACGAGCAGTACTTC
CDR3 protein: CASSRGVGVAYEQYF

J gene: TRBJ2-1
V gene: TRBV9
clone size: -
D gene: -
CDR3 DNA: TGTGCCAGCAGCCCACACCAGGAGGGCCTCTCCTACAATGAGCAGTTCTTC
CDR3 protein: CASSPHQEGLSYNEQFF

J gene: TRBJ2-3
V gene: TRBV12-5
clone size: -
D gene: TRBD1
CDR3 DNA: TGTGCTAGTGGTTTGGGGGACCTTTCACAGGGGGCAACAGATACGCAGTATTTT
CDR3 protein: CASGLGDLSQGATDTQYF